This TCR beta chain was sequenced during a study of cytomegalovirus exposure and HLA in healthy donors. The PCR was carried out with 60 Vbeta primers and 13 Jbeta primers. Only in-frame clones appear in the TCRdb table, and some are missing; sequencing was by immunoSEQ multiplex PCR. The repertoire table contains 20,000 to 25,000 clones. This CDR3 is built from 12 residues. Trimming stripped 0 bases from V and 11 bases from J, with 13 bases between. CDR1 is GTSNPN and CDR2 is SVGIG in the germline V gene (reference sequence). The chain recombines TRBV30 with TRBJ1-2, with unresolved D. The sequenced sample was PBMCs. This clonotype was sampled from a male donor in good health and CMV-seropositive. CDR3 bases: TGTGCCTGGAGTGTCTTAGCGACATTTTACACCTTC. The encoded protein is CAWSVLATFYTF.